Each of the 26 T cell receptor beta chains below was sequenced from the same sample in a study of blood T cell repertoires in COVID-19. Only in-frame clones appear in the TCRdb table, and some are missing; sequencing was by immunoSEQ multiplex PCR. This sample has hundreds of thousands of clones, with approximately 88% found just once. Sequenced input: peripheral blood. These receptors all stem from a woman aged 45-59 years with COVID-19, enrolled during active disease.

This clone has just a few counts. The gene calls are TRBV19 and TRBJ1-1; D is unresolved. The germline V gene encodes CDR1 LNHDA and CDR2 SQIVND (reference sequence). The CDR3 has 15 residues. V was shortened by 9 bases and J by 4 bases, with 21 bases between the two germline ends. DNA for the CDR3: TGTGCCAGCAGTCGAGGGCGGGTGGTAGGCACTGAAGCTTTCTTT. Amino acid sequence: CASSRGRVVGTEAFF.

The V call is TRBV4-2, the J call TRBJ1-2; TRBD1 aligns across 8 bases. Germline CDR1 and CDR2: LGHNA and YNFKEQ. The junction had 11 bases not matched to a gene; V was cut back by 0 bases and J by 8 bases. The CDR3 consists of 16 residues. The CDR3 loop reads CASSQELGDRGVGYTF. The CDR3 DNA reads TGTGCCAGCAGCCAAGAATTGGGAGACAGGGGAGTCGGCTACACCTTC.

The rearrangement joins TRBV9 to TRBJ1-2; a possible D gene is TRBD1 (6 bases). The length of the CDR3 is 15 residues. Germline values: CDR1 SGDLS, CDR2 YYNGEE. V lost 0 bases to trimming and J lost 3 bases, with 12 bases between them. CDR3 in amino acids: CASSVGQGIDYGYTF. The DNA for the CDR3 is TGTGCCAGCAGCGTAGGGCAGGGGATAGACTATGGCTACACCTTC.

CDR3 sequence (DNA): TGTGCCAGCAGCTTAGGTGCGGAGGGGACCGGCACAGATACGCAGTATTTT. Protein product: CASSLGAEGTGTDTQYF. This sequence joins TRBV11-3 and TRBJ2-3, with D maybe TRBD2 (6 bases). Between the trimmed V and J ends, which lost 1 base and 1 base, there was a span of 15 bases. The CDR3 totals 17 residues. The germline CDR1 and CDR2 sequences are SGHNT and YENEEA.

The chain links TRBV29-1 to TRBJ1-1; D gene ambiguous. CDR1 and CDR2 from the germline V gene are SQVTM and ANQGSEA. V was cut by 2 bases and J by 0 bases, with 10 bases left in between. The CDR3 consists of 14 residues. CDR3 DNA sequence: TGCAGCGTTGAAAGCCCGGGTCTGAACACTGAAGCTTTCTTT. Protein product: CSVESPGLNTEAFF.

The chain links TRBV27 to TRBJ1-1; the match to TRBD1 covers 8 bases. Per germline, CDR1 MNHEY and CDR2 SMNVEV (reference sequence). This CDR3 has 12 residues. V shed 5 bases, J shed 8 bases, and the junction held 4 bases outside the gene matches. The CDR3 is CASSPHRGEAFF. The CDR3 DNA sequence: TGTGCCAGCAGTCCCCACAGGGGGGAAGCTTTCTTT.

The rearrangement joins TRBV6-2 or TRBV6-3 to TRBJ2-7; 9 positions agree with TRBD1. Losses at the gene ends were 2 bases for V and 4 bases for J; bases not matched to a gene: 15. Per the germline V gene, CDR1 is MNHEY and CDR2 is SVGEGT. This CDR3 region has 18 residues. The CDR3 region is CASSYAELGGQGRYEQYF. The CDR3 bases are TGTGCCAGCAGTTACGCCGAATTGGGGGGACAGGGACGTTACGAGCAGTACTTC.

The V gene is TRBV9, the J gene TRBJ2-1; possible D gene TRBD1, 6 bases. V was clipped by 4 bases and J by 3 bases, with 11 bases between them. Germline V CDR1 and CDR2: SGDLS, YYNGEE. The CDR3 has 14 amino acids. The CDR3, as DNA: TGTGCCAGCAGCCCAGGACAGCTCTACAATGAGCAGTTCTTC. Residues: CASSPGQLYNEQFF. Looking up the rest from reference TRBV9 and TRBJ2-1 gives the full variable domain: DSGVTQTPKHLITATGQRVTLRCSPRSGDLSVYWYQQSLDQGLQFLIQYYNGEERAKGNILERFSAQQFPDLHSELNLSSLELGDSALYFCASSPGQLYNEQFFGPGTRLTVL.

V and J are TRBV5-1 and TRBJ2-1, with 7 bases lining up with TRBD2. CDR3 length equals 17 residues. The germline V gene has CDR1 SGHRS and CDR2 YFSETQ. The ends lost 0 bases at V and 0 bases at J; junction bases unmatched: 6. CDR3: CASSLAGRHGSYNEQFF. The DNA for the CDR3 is TGCGCCAGCAGCTTGGCCGGGAGGCATGGCTCCTACAATGAGCAGTTCTTC.

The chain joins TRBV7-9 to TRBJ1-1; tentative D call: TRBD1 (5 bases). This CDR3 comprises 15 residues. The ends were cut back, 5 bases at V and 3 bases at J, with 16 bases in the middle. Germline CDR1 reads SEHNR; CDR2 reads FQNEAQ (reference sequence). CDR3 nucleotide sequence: TGTGCCAGCAGCCCCAGGGTCCATAGGGACACTGAAGCTTTCTTT. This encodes CASSPRVHRDTEAFF.

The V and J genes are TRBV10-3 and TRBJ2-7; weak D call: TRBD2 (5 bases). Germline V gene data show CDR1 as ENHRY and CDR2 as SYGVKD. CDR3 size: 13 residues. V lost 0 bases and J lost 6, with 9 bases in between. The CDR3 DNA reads TGTGCCATCAGTGAGTCGCGAGGGTTCGAGCAGTACTTC. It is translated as CAISESRGFEQYF.

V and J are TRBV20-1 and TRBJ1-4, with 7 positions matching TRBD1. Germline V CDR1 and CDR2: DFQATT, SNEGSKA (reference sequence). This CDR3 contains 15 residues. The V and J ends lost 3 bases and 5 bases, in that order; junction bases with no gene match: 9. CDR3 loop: CSASHTGEGNEKLFF. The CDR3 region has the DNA TGCAGTGCTAGTCACACAGGGGAAGGAAATGAAAAACTGTTTTTT.

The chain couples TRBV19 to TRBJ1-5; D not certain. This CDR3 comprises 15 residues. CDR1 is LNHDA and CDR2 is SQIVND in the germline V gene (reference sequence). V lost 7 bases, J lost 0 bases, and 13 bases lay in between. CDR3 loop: CASTGEGDSNQPQHF. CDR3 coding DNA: TGTGCCAGTACTGGGGAGGGAGATAGCAATCAGCCCCAGCATTTT.

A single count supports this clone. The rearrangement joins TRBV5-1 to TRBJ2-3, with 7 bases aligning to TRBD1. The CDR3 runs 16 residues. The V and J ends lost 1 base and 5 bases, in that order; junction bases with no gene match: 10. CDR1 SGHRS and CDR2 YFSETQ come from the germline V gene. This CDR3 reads CASSLTSGQAEDTQYF. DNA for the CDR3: TGCGCCAGCAGCTTGACCTCCGGACAGGCCGAAGATACGCAGTATTTT.

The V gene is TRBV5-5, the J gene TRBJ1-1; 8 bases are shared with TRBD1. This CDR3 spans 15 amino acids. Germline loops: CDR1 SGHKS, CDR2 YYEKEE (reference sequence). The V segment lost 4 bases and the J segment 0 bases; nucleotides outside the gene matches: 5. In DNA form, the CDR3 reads TGTGCCAGCAGCCCGGGACAGGCCATGAACACTGAAGCTTTCTTT. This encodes CASSPGQAMNTEAFF.

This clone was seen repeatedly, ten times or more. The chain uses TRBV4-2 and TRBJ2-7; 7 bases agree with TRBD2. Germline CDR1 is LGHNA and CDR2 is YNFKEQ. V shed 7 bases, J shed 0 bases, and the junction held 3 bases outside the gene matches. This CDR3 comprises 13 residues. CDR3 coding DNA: TGTGCCAGCAAGGGCGGGGGCTCCTACGAGCAGTACTTC. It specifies CASKGGGSYEQYF.

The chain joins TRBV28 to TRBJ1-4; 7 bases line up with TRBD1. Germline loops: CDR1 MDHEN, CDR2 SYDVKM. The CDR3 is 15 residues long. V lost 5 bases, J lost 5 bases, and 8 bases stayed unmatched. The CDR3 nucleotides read TGTGCCAGCAGTACCCGGGACAGCATAAATGAAAAACTGTTTTTT. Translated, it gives CASSTRDSINEKLFF. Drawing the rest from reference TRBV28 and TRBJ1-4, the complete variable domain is DVKVTQSSRYLVKRTGEKVFLECVQDMDHENMFWYRQDPGLGLRLIYFSYDVKMKEKGDIPEGYSVSREKKERFSLILESASTNQTSMYLCASSTRDSINEKLFFGSGTQLSVL.

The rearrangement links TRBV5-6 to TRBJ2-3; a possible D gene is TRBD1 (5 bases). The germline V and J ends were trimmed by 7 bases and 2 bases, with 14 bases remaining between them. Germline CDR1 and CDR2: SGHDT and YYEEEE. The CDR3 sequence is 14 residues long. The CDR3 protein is CASAQGRTTDTQYF. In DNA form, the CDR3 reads TGTGCCAGCGCTCAGGGAAGGACCACAGATACGCAGTATTTT.

CDR3 nucleotide sequence: TGTGCCAGCAGCTTGCAGGTGAACACCGGGGAGCTGTTTTTT. Residues: CASSLQVNTGELFF. The chain carries TRBV5-6 and TRBJ2-2; no firm D call. V lost 1 base and J 1 base, leaving 5 bases between the germline ends. Germline lookup yields CDR1 SGHDT and CDR2 YYEEEE. CDR3 length: 14 amino acids.

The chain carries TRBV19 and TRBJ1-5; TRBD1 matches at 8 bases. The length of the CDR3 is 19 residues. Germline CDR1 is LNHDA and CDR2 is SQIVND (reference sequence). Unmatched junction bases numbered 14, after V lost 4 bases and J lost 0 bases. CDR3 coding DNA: TGTGCCAGTAGTAATACAGGGGGGCGATTTTATAATAGCAATCAGCCCCAGCATTTT. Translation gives CASSNTGGRFYNSNQPQHF.

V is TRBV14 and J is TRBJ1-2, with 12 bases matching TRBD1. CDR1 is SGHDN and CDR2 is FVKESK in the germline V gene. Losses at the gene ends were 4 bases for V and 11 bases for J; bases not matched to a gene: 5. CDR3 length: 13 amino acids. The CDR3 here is CASSRGQGAAYTF. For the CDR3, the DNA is TGTGCCAGCAGCCGGGGACAGGGGGCAGCTTACACCTTC. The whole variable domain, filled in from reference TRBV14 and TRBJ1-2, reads EAGVTQFPSHSVIEKGQTVTLRCDPISGHDNLYWYRRVMGKEIKFLLHFVKESKQDESGMPNNRFLAERTGGTYSTLKVQPAELEDSGVYFCASSRGQGAAYTFGSGTRLTVV.

CDR3 nucleotides: TGTGCCACCAGTGACCCTACAGGGGGAACAGATACGCAGTATTTT. It codes for CATSDPTGGTDTQYF. The chain carries TRBV24-1 and TRBJ2-3; 8 bases match TRBD1. Germline CDR1 and CDR2: KGHDR and SFDVKD. CDR3 length: 15 amino acids. V shed 4 bases and J 3 bases; nucleotides not matched to a gene: 5.

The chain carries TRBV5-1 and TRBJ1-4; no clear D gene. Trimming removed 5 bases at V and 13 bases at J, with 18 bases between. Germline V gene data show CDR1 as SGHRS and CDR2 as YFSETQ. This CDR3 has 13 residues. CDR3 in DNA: TGCGCCAGCAGTCCCCTACGGGGAGGACGACTGTTTTTT. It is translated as CASSPLRGGRLFF.

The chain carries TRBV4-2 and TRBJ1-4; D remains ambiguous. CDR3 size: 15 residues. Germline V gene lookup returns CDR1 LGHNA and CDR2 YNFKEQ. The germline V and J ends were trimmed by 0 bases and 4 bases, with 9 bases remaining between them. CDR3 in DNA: TGTGCCAGCAGCCAAGATCCCGGGAATAATGAAAAACTGTTTTTT. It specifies CASSQDPGNNEKLFF.

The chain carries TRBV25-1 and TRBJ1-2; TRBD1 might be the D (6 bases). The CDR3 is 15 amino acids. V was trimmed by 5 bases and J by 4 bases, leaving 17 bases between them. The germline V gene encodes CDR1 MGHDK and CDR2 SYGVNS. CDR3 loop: CASSKGGGAFYGYTF. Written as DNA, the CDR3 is TGTGCCAGCAGTAAGGGTGGGGGGGCTTTCTATGGCTACACCTTC.

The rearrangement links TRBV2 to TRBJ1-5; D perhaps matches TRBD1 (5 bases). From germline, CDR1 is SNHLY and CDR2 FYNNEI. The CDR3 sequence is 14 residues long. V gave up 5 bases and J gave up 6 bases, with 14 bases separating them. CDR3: CASSSRQLGQPQHF. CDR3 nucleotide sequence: TGTGCCAGCAGTTCCCGACAGCTCGGTCAGCCCCAGCATTTT.